The source of this T cell receptor beta chain is a study of T cells in Graves' hyperthyroidism and ophthalmopathy. Study in general: Blood was drawn when the patient was first diagnosed and still untreated.

The CDR3 regions of TCR beta were amplified from RNA transcripts. Initially, a first-round RT-PCR of the TCR CDR3 employed the HTBI primer set. Each CDR3 protein is one row after TCRdb ran MiXCR on the multiplex PCR reads. The table lists about 840,000 distinct CDR3 sequences, around 38% of them singletons. This clonotype was observed once. The antigen remains undetermined. Notes on the study in general: A model of 13 V-J pairs discriminated ophthalmopathy from stable hyperthyroidism.

Those with hyperthyroidism were 18 to 65 years old, newly diagnosed, and ill for under 2 months. Clinical symptoms, serum thyroxine, TRAb, thyroid ultrasound and orbital computed tomography established diagnosis. The sequence was collected from a man younger than 35 with Graves' hyperthyroidism. The material sequenced was blood.

The CDR3 DNA sequence: TGCGCCAGCAGCTTGGAGGTCGTTAGTAATTCACCCCTCCACTTT. It is translated as CASSLEVVSNSPLHF. The chain uses TRBV5-1 and TRBJ1-6; D unresolved. V was cut by 0 bases and J by 6 bases, with 10 bases left in between. This CDR3 has 15 residues. The germline V gene has CDR1 SGHRS and CDR2 YFSETQ.